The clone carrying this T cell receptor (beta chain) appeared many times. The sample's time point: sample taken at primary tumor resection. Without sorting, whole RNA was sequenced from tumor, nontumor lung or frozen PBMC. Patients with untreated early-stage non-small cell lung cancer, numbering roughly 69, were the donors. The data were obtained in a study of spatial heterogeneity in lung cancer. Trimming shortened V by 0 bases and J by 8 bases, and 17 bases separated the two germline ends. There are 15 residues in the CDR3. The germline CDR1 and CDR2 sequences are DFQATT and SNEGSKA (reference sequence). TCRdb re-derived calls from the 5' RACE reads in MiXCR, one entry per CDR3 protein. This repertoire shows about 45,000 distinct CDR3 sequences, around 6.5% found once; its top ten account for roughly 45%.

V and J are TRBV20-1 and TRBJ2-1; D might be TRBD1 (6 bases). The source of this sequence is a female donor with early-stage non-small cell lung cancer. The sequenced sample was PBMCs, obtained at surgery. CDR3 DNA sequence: TGCAGTGCTAGAGATCAGGGGCAGGTTAAGTATGAGCAGTTCTTC. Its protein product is CSARDQGQVKYEQFF.